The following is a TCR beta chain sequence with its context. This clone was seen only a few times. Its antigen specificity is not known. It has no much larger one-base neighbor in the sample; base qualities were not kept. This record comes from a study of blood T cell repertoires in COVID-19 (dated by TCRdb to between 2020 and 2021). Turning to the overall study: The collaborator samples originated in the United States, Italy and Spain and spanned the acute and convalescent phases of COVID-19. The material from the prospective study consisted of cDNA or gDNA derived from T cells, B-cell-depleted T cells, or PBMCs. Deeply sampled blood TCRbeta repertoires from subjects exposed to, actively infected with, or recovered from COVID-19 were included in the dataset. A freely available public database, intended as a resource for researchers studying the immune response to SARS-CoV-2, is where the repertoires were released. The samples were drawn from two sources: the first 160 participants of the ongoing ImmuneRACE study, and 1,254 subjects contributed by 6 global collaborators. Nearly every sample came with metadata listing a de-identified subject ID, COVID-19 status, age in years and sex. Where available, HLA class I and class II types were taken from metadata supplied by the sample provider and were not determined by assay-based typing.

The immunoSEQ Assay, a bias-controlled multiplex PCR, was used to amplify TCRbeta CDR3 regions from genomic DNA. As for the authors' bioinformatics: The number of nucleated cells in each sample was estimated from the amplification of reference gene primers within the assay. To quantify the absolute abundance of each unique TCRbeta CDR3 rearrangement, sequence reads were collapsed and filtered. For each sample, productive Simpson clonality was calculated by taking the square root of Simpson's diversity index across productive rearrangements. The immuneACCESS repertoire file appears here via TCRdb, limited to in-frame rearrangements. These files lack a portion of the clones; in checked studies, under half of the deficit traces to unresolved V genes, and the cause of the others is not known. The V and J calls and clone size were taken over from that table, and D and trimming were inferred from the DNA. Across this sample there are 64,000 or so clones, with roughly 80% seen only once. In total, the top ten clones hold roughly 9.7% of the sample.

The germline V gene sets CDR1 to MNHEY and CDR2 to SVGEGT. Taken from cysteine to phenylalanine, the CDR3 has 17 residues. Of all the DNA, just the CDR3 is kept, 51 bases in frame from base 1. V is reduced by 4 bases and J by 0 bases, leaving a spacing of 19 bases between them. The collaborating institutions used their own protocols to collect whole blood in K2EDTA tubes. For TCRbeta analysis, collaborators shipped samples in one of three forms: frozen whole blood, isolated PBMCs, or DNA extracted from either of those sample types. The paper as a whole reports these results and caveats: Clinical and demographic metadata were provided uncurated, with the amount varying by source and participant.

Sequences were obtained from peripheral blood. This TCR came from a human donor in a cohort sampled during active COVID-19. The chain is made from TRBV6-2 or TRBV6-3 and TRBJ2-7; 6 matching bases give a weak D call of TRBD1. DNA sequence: TGTGCCAGCAGTTTCACCGATACGACAGGCTTCTCCTACGAGCAGTACTTC. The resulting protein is CASSFTDTTGFSYEQYF.